The present TCR beta chain was sequenced within a study of T cells in localized non-small cell lung cancer (TCRdb year 2020). Some background on the complete study: Comparing tumors with uninvolved tumor-adjacent lungs, the study looked at the T cell repertoires of about 240 patients with early-stage NSCLC. A mean age of roughly 66 years was recorded for the NSCLC patients, of whom roughly 130 were male and around 100 were female. The cohort comprised approximately 240 treatment-naïve NSCLC patients with resected, localized lung tumors. Overall results and qualifications from the work: Because the study design was exploratory, TCR variables were selected using unadjusted p-values without false-discovery rate correction. Because multi-region tumor sequencing was not performed, intratumor heterogeneity could not be ruled out. Uninvolved tumor-adjacent lung showed the highest T cell clonality, higher than tumor, which suggests more focused antigenic responses in the adjacent lung. Higher T cell density in blood was associated with longer overall survival, whereas higher clonality in adjacent lung was associated with shorter survival. A median of roughly 60 of the top 100 tumor clones were detected in paired uninvolved adjacent lung, and around 30 of these tumor clones were also found among the top 100 clones of the paired uninvolved adjacent lung.

The immunoSEQ Assay was used to sequence TCR beta CDR3 regions from DNA. The study's own analysis went as follows. T cell density was computed as TCR beta template counts normalized to usable DNA estimated by amplifying housekeeping genes. Using the preseqR package, richness was estimated by extrapolating to 120,000 templates for tissue samples and 400,000 templates for PBMC samples. Clonality was defined by subtracting Pielou's evenness from one. Differential abundance testing on productive amino-acid clonotypes, with a minimum total count of 5 and an alpha of 0.1, was used to identify tissue-enriched TCRs. Repertoire overlap between compartments was quantified with the Jaccard Index and Morisita Overlap Index. GLIPH clustered TCR beta CDR3s with public tetramer-defined viral CDR3s; viral motifs required at least three viral sequences plus V-gene enrichment. As stored in TCRdb, this immuneACCESS dataset retains in-frame rearrangements with V and J assigned. A fraction of the clones does not appear; measured against another copy, unresolved V genes explain less than half of the discrepancy, and the remainder lacks a known reason. V and J calls and clone size are those listed in that table; D and trimming were worked out from the DNA. This sample is represented by tens of thousands of clones; just over 85% of them were singletons. The ten largest clones take up about 5.6% of the sample.

At diagnosis, peripheral blood, uninvolved tumor-adjacent lung and tumor were collected and stored as a combination of fresh-frozen and FFPE material. For TCR repertoire profiling, blood samples were analyzed as peripheral blood mononuclear cells. Comment on this clone: Its specific antigen is unknown. The sample holds no much larger clone one base away, and base qualities are not on file.

This material consisted of peripheral blood mononuclear cells, taken before any cancer treatment. This sequence was found in a male donor older than 55 with stage II lung adenocarcinoma.

The DNA is as follows: TGCGCCAGCAGCTCTGAGACAGGGACTATGGCTAATGAGCAGTTCTTC. Translation gives CASSSETGTMANEQFF. The chain is made from TRBV5-1 and TRBJ2-1, with the D assignment possibly TRBD1 or TRBD2, given 7 matching bases for each. V sheds 3 bases and J sheds 7 bases, leaving 20 bases between their ends. Spanning cysteine to phenylalanine, the CDR3 consists of 16 amino acids. Left in the record is the CDR3 DNA by itself, 48 bases read in frame from the first base. The germline V gene provides CDR1 SGHRS and CDR2 YFSETQ.